A selection of T cell receptor beta chains follows, all from one sample in a study of T cell responses to AZD1222 COVID-19 vaccine. TCRdb keeps only in-frame clones here, not all; method: immunoSEQ multiplex PCR. Of about 190,000 clones listed, about 92% were seen once; the top ten hold 1% to 1.5%. The sequencing here drew on peripheral blood, taken on day 0 of AZD1222 vaccination. The receptors originated from an adult in good health. The CDR3 runs from the conserved cysteine through the conserved F or W. D genes are given only for firm matches. Some rows mark clone size as missing; the rest say once, few, many or name a class of expanded clone.

D gene	J gene	clone size	V gene	CDR3 protein	CDR3 DNA
TRBD1	TRBJ2-1	-	TRBV5-1	CASSRQAGTGSNEQFF	TGCGCCAGCAGCCGACAAGCGGGGACAGGGTCCAATGAGCAGTTCTTC
-	TRBJ2-5	-	TRBV12-1	CASSSSGGETQYF	TGTGCCAGCAGTTCGAGCGGGGGGGAGACCCAGTACTTC
-	TRBJ2-7	-	TRBV6-5	CASSRRRGTQAEQYF	TGTGCCAGCAGTCGACGGCGGGGTACCCAGGCCGAGCAGTACTTC
-	TRBJ2-7	-	TRBV7-8	CASSRVGAGLSYEQYF	TGTGCCAGCAGCCGAGTGGGGGCCGGCCTTTCCTACGAGCAGTACTTC
-	TRBJ1-5	once	TRBV10-3	CAISEGLANQPQHF	TGTGCCATCAGTGAAGGACTGGCCAATCAGCCCCAGCATTTT
-	TRBJ2-7	-	TRBV25-1	CASSRGSEQYF	TGTGCCAGCTCCAGGGGAAGCGAGCAGTACTTC
-	TRBJ1-1	few	TRBV5-8	CASSFGLNTEAFF	TGTGCCAGCAGCTTCGGTCTGAACACTGAAGCTTTCTTT
-	TRBJ2-1	-	TRBV11-2	CASSLDRGSYNEQFF	TGTGCCAGCAGCTTAGATAGGGGTTCCTACAATGAGCAGTTCTTC
-	TRBJ2-7	few	TRBV5-4	CASSYRAEQYF	TGTGCCAGCAGCTACAGGGCCGAGCAGTACTTC
TRBD1	TRBJ1-4	-	TRBV7-9	CASSPLQGAREKLFF	TGTGCCAGCAGCCCATTACAGGGGGCCCGGGAAAAACTGTTTTTT
-	TRBJ2-7	-	TRBV4-3	CASSADISYEQYF	TGCGCCAGCAGCGCGGACATCTCCTACGAGCAGTACTTC
-	TRBJ1-2	-	TRBV28	CASSPNYGYTF	TGTGCCAGCAGCCCTAATTATGGCTACACCTTC
TRBD2	TRBJ2-1	-	TRBV5-1	CASSLGLGLAGTPSYNEQFF	TGCGCCAGCAGCTTAGGACTCGGACTAGCGGGGACTCCCTCCTACAATGAGCAGTTCTTC
TRBD2	TRBJ2-1	-	TRBV4-3	CASSQDGTSNYNEQFF	TGCGCCAGCAGCCAAGACGGGACTAGCAACTACAATGAGCAGTTCTTC
TRBD1	TRBJ2-1	-	TRBV5-5	CASSLVRISGQGEFF	TGTGCCAGCAGCTTGGTGAGAATATCTGGACAGGGAGAGTTCTTC
TRBD1	TRBJ2-1	-	TRBV3-1/TRBV3-2	CASSRGTGVYNEQFF	TGTGCCAGCAGCCGGGGGACAGGGGTGTACAATGAGCAGTTCTTC
TRBD1	TRBJ1-4	-	TRBV4-1	CASSQGTGKRSTNEKLFF	TGCGCCAGCAGCCAAGGGACAGGCAAACGGTCAACTAATGAAAAACTGTTTTTT
-	TRBJ2-7	-	TRBV18	CASSPPGPYEQYF	TGTGCCAGCTCACCACCGGGACCCTACGAGCAGTACTTC
-	TRBJ1-1	-	TRBV6-5	CASMYKKNTEAFF	TGTGCCAGCATGTACAAAAAGAACACTGAAGCTTTCTTT
-	TRBJ1-1	-	TRBV28	CASSTPRGQPRNEAFF	TGTGCCAGCAGTACCCCCAGGGGTCAGCCAAGAAATGAAGCTTTCTTT
-	TRBJ2-3	-	TRBV7-3	CASSSPELGAQYF	TGTGCCAGCAGTTCCCCAGAACTAGGTGCGCAGTATTTT
-	TRBJ2-2	-	TRBV11-2	CASSLDGTYTGELFF	TGTGCCAGCAGTCTGGACGGGACTTACACCGGGGAGCTGTTTTTT
-	TRBJ1-1	-	TRBV5-1	CASSLIPTGAEAFF	TGCGCCAGCAGCTTAATCCCCACGGGCGCTGAAGCTTTCTTT
TRBD1	TRBJ2-7	-	TRBV19	CASGDRDYEQYF	TGTGCCAGTGGGGACAGAGACTACGAGCAGTACTTC
-	TRBJ1-5	-	TRBV18	CASSQSQGPYQPQHF	TGTGCCAGCTCACAGAGCCAGGGGCCCTATCAGCCCCAGCATTTT
-	TRBJ1-5	-	TRBV2	CASSTTLQPQHF	TGTGCCAGCAGCACAACCTTACAGCCCCAGCATTTT
-	TRBJ2-5	once	TRBV29-1	CSVDRVRETQYF	TGCAGCGTTGACAGGGTCCGGGAGACCCAGTACTTC
TRBD1	TRBJ1-2	-	TRBV11-2	CASSLASGGSGYTF	TGTGCCAGCAGCTTAGCGTCAGGGGGCAGCGGCTACACCTTC
-	TRBJ2-1	-	TRBV5-1	CASSTQGSDNEQFF	TGCGCCAGCAGTACGCAGGGGAGCGACAATGAGCAGTTCTTC
-	TRBJ1-3	-	TRBV7-8	CASSSSGTGLRGNTIYF	TGTGCCAGCAGCTCATCGGGGACGGGGCTGAGGGGAAACACCATATATTTT
-	TRBJ2-6	-	TRBV27	CASKEGEYSGANVLTF	TGTGCCAGCAAAGAGGGGGAATACTCTGGGGCCAACGTCCTGACTTTC
TRBD2	TRBJ2-3	-	TRBV4-2	CASSQGLAATDTQYF	TGTGCCAGCAGCCAGGGACTAGCGGCAACAGATACGCAGTATTTT
-	TRBJ2-5	-	TRBV5-6	CASSLGQEQETQYF	TGTGCCAGCAGCTTGGGGCAGGAACAAGAGACCCAGTACTTC
-	TRBJ1-5	-	TRBV27	CASSLSRVTDTRGVNQPQHF	TGTGCCAGCAGTTTATCGAGGGTGACAGACACCCGCGGGGTCAATCAGCCCCAGCATTTT
-	TRBJ1-5	-	TRBV7-2	CASSLILGDNQPQHF	TGTGCCAGCAGCTTAATTCTCGGGGACAATCAGCCCCAGCATTTT
-	TRBJ1-6	-	TRBV10-3	CAITDSDNSPLHF	TGTGCCATCACAGACTCGGATAATTCACCCCTCCACTTT
-	TRBJ1-3	-	TRBV6-1	CASSEARGGSGNTIYF	TGTGCCAGCAGTGAAGCGCGGGGGGGCTCTGGAAACACCATATATTTT
-	TRBJ1-1	once	TRBV28	CASSLVQGRKAFF	TGTGCCAGCAGTTTGGTTCAGGGTCGGAAAGCTTTCTTT
-	TRBJ2-1	-	TRBV21-1	CASSKRLGSYNEQFF	TGTGCCAGCAGCAAAAGACTGGGCTCCTACAATGAGCAGTTCTTC
-	TRBJ1-5	-	TRBV5-1	CASSPAANSNQPQHF	TGCGCCAGCAGCCCGGCGGCTAATAGCAATCAGCCCCAGCATTTT
-	TRBJ1-4	-	TRBV7-6	CASSSEGSRGNEKLFF	TGTGCCAGCAGCTCCGAGGGGTCCAGGGGCAATGAAAAACTGTTTTTT
-	TRBJ1-1	-	TRBV4-3	CASSQGRAVTEAFF	TGCGCCAGCAGCCAAGGCCGGGCGGTCACTGAAGCTTTCTTT
TRBD2	TRBJ2-3	-	TRBV25-1	CASRPRREGGTDTQYF	TGTGCCAGCAGGCCACGCCGAGAGGGAGGGACAGATACGCAGTATTTT
-	TRBJ1-3	-	TRBV7-2	CASSRRGVSGNTIYF	TGTGCCAGCAGCCGGAGGGGAGTCTCTGGAAACACCATATATTTT
-	TRBJ1-2	-	TRBV24-1	CATITTPRAYGYTF	TGTGCCACCATAACGACCCCAAGAGCATATGGCTACACCTTC
-	TRBJ1-2	-	TRBV6-5	CASGETLRNYGYTF	TGTGCCAGCGGAGAGACACTTCGCAACTATGGCTACACCTTC
-	TRBJ1-1	-	TRBV7-8	CASSFRTENTEAFF	TGTGCCAGCAGCTTCCGGACCGAGAACACTGAAGCTTTCTTT
-	TRBJ2-7	-	TRBV6-5	CASGLRDTAYEQYF	TGTGCCAGCGGCCTCCGGGACACAGCCTACGAGCAGTACTTC
TRBD2	TRBJ2-3	-	TRBV27	CASRLAGGTDTQYF	TGTGCCAGCAGACTAGCGGGGGGCACAGATACGCAGTATTTT
-	TRBJ1-1	once	TRBV9	CAKTGTENTEAFF	TGTGCCAAAACCGGGACGGAGAACACTGAAGCTTTCTTT
-	TRBJ1-1	-	TRBV18	CASSPGQGEAFF	TGTGCCAGCTCACCAGGGCAGGGTGAAGCTTTCTTT
-	TRBJ1-3	-	TRBV6-5	CASSYSRQKGNTIYF	TGTGCCAGCAGTTACTCTCGGCAGAAAGGAAACACCATATATTTT
-	TRBJ1-1	-	TRBV13	CASSFLSGLAFF	TGTGCCAGCAGCTTCCTATCCGGGCTAGCTTTCTTT
-	TRBJ1-1	-	TRBV10-2	CASSAAGNTEAFF	TGCGCCAGCAGTGCTGCGGGGAACACTGAAGCTTTCTTT
-	TRBJ2-1	-	TRBV27	CASSSPLVNEQFF	TGTGCCAGCAGTTCCCCACTAGTAAATGAGCAGTTCTTC
-	TRBJ2-2	once	TRBV3-1/TRBV3-2	CASSQDRQNTGELFF	TGTGCCAGCAGCCAAGATAGACAGAACACCGGGGAGCTGTTTTTT